Shown below are 26 T cell receptor beta chains from a single sample sequenced in a study of shared clonotypes between healthy human individuals (dated by TCRdb to about 2020). Library prep was done by the immunoSEQ multiplex PCR assay. This is the immuneACCESS table as TCRdb keeps it, with only in-frame sequences that have V and J called. A part of the clones is gone; compared with another copy, unresolved V genes explain less than half, and the rest is unexplained. This sample gives over a million clones in total; approximately 98.5% of them show up just once. The ten largest clonotypes hold around 0.33% of the sample. The sample comprised naive CD4+ T cells sorted from blood. Sample cell subset or site, as interpreted from the label and publication: CD45RA+ positively selected. All receptors derive from a man between 25 and 39 years old in good health.

Turning to this clone: The sample contains more than one DNA sequence encoding this CDR3. This chain joins TRBV19 and TRBJ2-7; D not resolved. CDR1 is LNHDA and CDR2 is SQIVND in the germline V gene (reference sequence). The CDR3 loop spans 12 amino acids. V was pared by 4 bases and J by 4 bases, with 8 bases between. The CDR3 loop reads CASSRTAYEQYF. The CDR3 bases are TGTGCCAGTAGTAGAACTGCGTACGAGCAGTACTTC.

This chain uses TRBV20-1 with TRBJ1-4; D remains ambiguous. Trimming took off 4 bases at V and 7 bases at J, with 7 bases between the two ends. The CDR3 length is 11 residues. Germline V gene data show CDR1 as DFQATT and CDR2 as SNEGSKA (reference sequence). The CDR3: CSAIHSEKLFF. Here the CDR3 DNA reads TGCAGTGCTATCCACAGTGAAAAACTGTTTTTT.

J is TRBJ2-1 and V is TRBV7-8; possibly TRBD2 for D (5 bases). Deletions cut 0 bases from V and 7 bases from J, with 13 bases between. Germline-derived CDR1 and CDR2 are SGHVS and FQNEAQ. The CDR3 contains 15 residues. The CDR3, as DNA: TGTGCCAGCAGCTTAGCTTCGTCGGGGAGAAATGAGCAGTTCTTC. It encodes CASSLASSGRNEQFF.

With regard to this clone: The identical CDR3 is also encoded by other nucleotide sequences in the sample. The rearrangement joins TRBV7-2 to TRBJ2-3; D call uncertain. Trimming stripped 1 base from V and 1 base from J, with 6 bases between. Germline-derived CDR1 and CDR2 are SGHTA and FQGNSA. CDR3 length: 14 residues. In DNA form, the CDR3 reads TGTGCCAGCAGCTTAGATGGGGGCACAGATACGCAGTATTTT. It codes for CASSLDGGTDTQYF.

V is TRBV10-3 and J is TRBJ2-1; the match to TRBD2 covers 14 bases. Germline CDR1 is ENHRY and CDR2 is SYGVKD. CDR3 length: 18 residues. The V segment lost 8 bases and the J segment 0 bases; nucleotides outside the gene matches: 9. Here the CDR3 DNA reads TGTGCCATCTCCCCCGGGACTAGCGGGGGAAACTCCTACAATGAGCAGTTCTTC. This encodes CAISPGTSGGNSYNEQFF.

The CDR3 DNA reads TGTGCCAGCAGCTTAAGCCAGGGGCGCGCCTACGAGCAGTACTTC. It codes for CASSLSQGRAYEQYF. This chain links TRBV11-2 with TRBJ2-7; possible D gene TRBD1, 6 bases. The V end was cut by 2 bases, the J end by 2 bases, with 13 bases between. Germline lookup yields CDR1 SGHAT and CDR2 FQNNGV. CDR3 length equals 15 residues.

This rearrangement joins TRBV7-6 to TRBJ2-5, with D uncertain. Trimming shortened V by 2 bases and J by 10 bases, and 11 bases separated the two germline ends. Germline CDR1 is SGHVS and CDR2 is FNYEAQ. The length of the CDR3 is 12 residues. CDR3 in amino acids: CASSLIKKDQYF. CDR3 bases: TGTGCCAGCAGCTTAATCAAGAAGGACCAGTACTTC.

The chain couples TRBV19 to TRBJ2-1, with 10 bases identical to TRBD2. Per the germline V gene, CDR1 is LNHDA and CDR2 is SQIVND (reference sequence). CDR3 length equals 15 residues. V was clipped by 4 bases and J by 4 bases; unmatched bases: 4. The CDR3 DNA reads TGTGCCAGTAGTACTACGGGACTAGCGTACAATGAGCAGTTCTTC. This codes for CASSTTGLAYNEQFF.

Turning to this clone: The same CDR3 arises from other DNA sequences in this sample as well. The chain is built from TRBV5-4 and TRBJ2-7; TRBD2 agrees at 9 bases. The germline V gene has CDR1 SGHNT and CDR2 YYREEE (reference sequence). The CDR3 sequence is 15 residues long. Trimming cost V 2 bases and J 0 bases; bases outside gene matches: 3. The CDR3 protein is CASSLGSGSSYEQYF. In DNA, the CDR3 is TGTGCCAGCAGCTTAGGTAGCGGGAGCTCCTACGAGCAGTACTTC.

This clone was seen only once. Its ends do not fully match the called genes, so a read error is possible. The genes are TRBV2 and TRBJ1-5; 8 positions match TRBD1. CDR3 length equals 13 residues. Germline V gene sequence: CDR1 SNHLY, CDR2 FYNNEI. CDR3 coding DNA: TGTGCCAGCAGTCCGGGACAGGCCACAGTGATGGATTTT. This gives the protein CASSPGQATVMDF. Full variable domain (missing parts from reference TRBV2 and TRBJ1-5): EPEVTQTPSHQVTQMGQEVILRCVPISNHLYFYWYRQILGQKVEFLVSFYNNEISEKSEIFDDQFSVERPDGSNFTLKIRSTKLEDSAMYFCASSPGQATVMDFGDGTRLSIL.

The chain links TRBV2 to TRBJ1-2, with a weak D call TRBD1 (6 bases). Trimming removed 4 bases at V and 4 bases at J, with 16 bases between. CDR3 length: 15 residues. The germline V gene has CDR1 SNHLY and CDR2 FYNNEI. CDR3 protein: CASSGHGQPRYGYTF. The CDR3 DNA is TGTGCCAGCAGTGGACATGGACAGCCCCGCTATGGCTACACCTTC.

This clone was recorded once. This chain uses TRBV7-9 with TRBJ2-2; a possible D gene is TRBD2 (6 bases). Looked up from germline, CDR1 is SEHNR and CDR2 is FQNEAQ (reference sequence). V was clipped by 7 bases and J by 0 bases, with 12 bases between them. The CDR3 spans 15 residues. CDR3 protein: CASTVRLANTGELFF. The DNA for the CDR3 is TGTGCCAGCACCGTCAGACTAGCGAACACCGGGGAGCTGTTTTTT.

The chain employs TRBV5-1 and TRBJ2-7; TRBD2 aligns across 7 bases. The ends lost 0 bases at V and 3 bases at J; junction bases unmatched: 6. The CDR3 is made up of 15 amino acids. In germline, CDR1 is SGHRS, CDR2 YFSETQ. CDR3 in amino acids: CASSLERGDFYEQYF. Here the CDR3 DNA reads TGCGCCAGCAGCTTGGAGCGGGGAGACTTCTACGAGCAGTACTTC.

The rearrangement uses TRBV9 and TRBJ2-2, with TRBD2 matching over 8 bases. The CDR3 runs 16 residues. In germline, CDR1 is SGDLS, CDR2 YYNGEE. Trimming took 0 bases from V and 2 from J; bases not matched to a gene: 3. This CDR3 is CASSVEGTSNTGELFF. The CDR3 DNA reads as TGTGCCAGCAGCGTAGAAGGGACTAGTAACACCGGGGAGCTGTTTTTT. Together with reference TRBV9 and TRBJ2-2, the CDR3 gives the full variable domain: DSGVTQTPKHLITATGQRVTLRCSPRSGDLSVYWYQQSLDQGLQFLIQYYNGEERAKGNILERFSAQQFPDLHSELNLSSLELGDSALYFCASSVEGTSNTGELFFGEGSRLTVL.

The chain uses TRBV4-1 and TRBJ2-5; weak D call: TRBD2 (6 bases). Trimming removed 2 bases at V and 2 bases at J, with 15 bases between. The CDR3 contains 16 residues. Germline lookup yields CDR1 MGHRA and CDR2 YSYEKL. CDR3 DNA sequence: TGCGCCAGCAGCCAATTCCAGGGACTTCATCAAGAGACCCAGTACTTC. This codes for CASSQFQGLHQETQYF.

This rearrangement joins TRBV21-1 to TRBJ2-3; the D call of TRBD2 is as the table states it, not checked on the DNA. TRBV21-1 is a pseudogene locus. The CDR3 is 15 residues long. DNA of the CDR3: TGTGCCAGCAGCAACGGACTAGCGGACACAGATACGCAGTATTTT. This codes for CASSNGLADTDTQYF.

The chain has TRBV21-1 and TRBJ2-7; the table's D call, TRBD1, has no DNA check behind it. TRBV21-1 is listed as a pseudogene. The CDR3 is 15 amino acids. The CDR3 loop reads CASSKPRGQKYEQYF. The DNA for the CDR3 is TGTGCCAGCAGCAAACCCAGGGGACAGAAATACGAGCAGTACTTC.

The chain joins TRBV9 to TRBJ1-3; D remains ambiguous. CDR3 length: 16 residues. Trimming stripped 0 bases from V and 4 bases from J, with 14 bases between. Germline V CDR1 and CDR2: SGDLS, YYNGEE. CDR3 in amino acids: CASSVEVRQDGNTIYF. The DNA of the CDR3 is TGTGCCAGCAGCGTAGAGGTCAGACAAGACGGAAACACCATATATTTT. Based on the CDR3 plus reference TRBV9 and TRBJ1-3, the full variable domain is DSGVTQTPKHLITATGQRVTLRCSPRSGDLSVYWYQQSLDQGLQFLIQYYNGEERAKGNILERFSAQQFPDLHSELNLSSLELGDSALYFCASSVEVRQDGNTIYFGEGSWLTVV.

The sample holds one count of this clone. The chain carries TRBV6-1 and TRBJ1-2, with 9 bases that match TRBD1. This CDR3 is 13 amino acids long. Germline V lookup: CDR1 MNHNS, CDR2 SASEGT. V was clipped by 1 base and J by 8 bases; unmatched bases: 2. The CDR3: CASSEGTGDGYTF. CDR3 in DNA: TGTGCCAGCAGTGAAGGGACAGGGGACGGCTACACCTTC.

The chain is built from TRBV5-4 and TRBJ2-1; 8 nucleotides line up with TRBD2. The CDR3 is 17 residues long. Germline V CDR1 and CDR2: SGHNT, YYREEE (reference sequence). Trimming cost V 4 bases and J 11 bases; bases outside gene matches: 20. CDR3 sequence reads: CASSRLAPGTSLFKQFF. CDR3 coding DNA: TGTGCCAGCAGCCGATTGGCCCCCGGGACTAGTTTATTTAAGCAGTTCTTC.

V is TRBV27 and J is TRBJ2-2; 11 bases map to TRBD2. Germline CDR1 MNHEY, CDR2 SMNVEV (reference sequence). The CDR3 loop spans 17 amino acids. V was clipped by 2 bases and J by 4 bases; unmatched bases: 6. The CDR3 loop reads CASSLRLAGSTTGELFF. The CDR3 DNA is TGTGCCAGCAGTTTAAGACTAGCGGGATCAACCACCGGGGAGCTGTTTTTT.

This CDR3 reads CASSLVAGVDTGELFF. The CDR3 DNA reads TGTGCCAGCAGCTTAGTAGCGGGAGTTGACACCGGGGAGCTGTTTTTT. The chain employs TRBV11-2 and TRBJ2-2; 9 bases are shared with TRBD2. The CDR3 has 16 amino acids. After removal of 1 base from V and 3 bases from J, the junction contained 3 bases not matched to a gene. Looked up from germline, CDR1 is SGHAT and CDR2 is FQNNGV.

The genes are TRBV5-1 and TRBJ2-5; possible D gene TRBD2, 5 bases. The CDR3 totals 17 residues. Germline V CDR1 and CDR2: SGHRS, YFSETQ. Trimming left V 0 bases short and J 2 bases short, with 17 bases between. CDR3 in DNA: TGCGCCAGCAGCTTGGCATCCGGCCCGGGAACTCAAGAGACCCAGTACTTC. Its protein is CASSLASGPGTQETQYF.

The chain couples TRBV27 to TRBJ2-2, with 11 bases fitting TRBD2. The V gene's germline CDR1 is MNHEY and CDR2 SMNVEV (reference sequence). J gave up 2 bases and V 11 bases, and 4 bases lay outside the gene matches. There are 14 residues in the CDR3. The CDR3 sequence is CACTSGGNTGELFF. The CDR3 region has the DNA TGTGCCTGCACTAGCGGGGGAAACACCGGGGAGCTGTTTTTT.

The chain combines TRBV6-5 with TRBJ2-3; TRBD2 might be the D (5 bases). Deletions cut 10 bases from V and 1 base from J, with 15 bases between. Per the germline V gene, CDR1 is MNHEY and CDR2 is SVGAGI. The CDR3 contains 14 residues. CDR3 sequence: CATAPTTGTDTQYF. DNA for the CDR3: TGTGCCACAGCCCCGACTACCGGCACAGATACGCAGTATTTT.

The J gene is TRBJ1-3, the V gene TRBV9; the D is unclear. The length of the CDR3 is 14 residues. V gave up 7 bases and J gave up 0 bases, with 11 bases separating them. CDR1 is SGDLS, CDR2 YYNGEE, per germline. The CDR3 nucleotides read TGTGCCAGCCGAGCGGGTACCTCTGGAAACACCATATATTTT. Amino acids: CASRAGTSGNTIYF.